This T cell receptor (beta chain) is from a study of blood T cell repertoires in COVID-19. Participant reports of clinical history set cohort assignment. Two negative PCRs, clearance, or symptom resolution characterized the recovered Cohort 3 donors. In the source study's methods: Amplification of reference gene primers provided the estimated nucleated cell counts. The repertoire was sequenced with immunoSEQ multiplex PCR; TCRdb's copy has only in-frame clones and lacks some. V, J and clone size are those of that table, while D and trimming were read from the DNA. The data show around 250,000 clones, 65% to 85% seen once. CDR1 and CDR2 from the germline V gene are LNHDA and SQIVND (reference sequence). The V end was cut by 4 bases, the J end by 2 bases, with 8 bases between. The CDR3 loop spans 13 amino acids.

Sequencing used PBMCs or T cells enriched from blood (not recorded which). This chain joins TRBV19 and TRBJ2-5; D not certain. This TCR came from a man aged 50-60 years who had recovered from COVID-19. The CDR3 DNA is TGTGCCAGTAGTAAGTCAGTTCAAGAGACCCAGTACTTC. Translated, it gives CASSKSVQETQYF.